These 3 T cell receptor beta chains originate from one sample sequenced in a study of blood T cell repertoires in COVID-19. Sequenced by immunoSEQ multiplex PCR; TCRdb stores in-frame clones only, minus some. The sample has tens of thousands of clones, 65% to 90% seen once. Sequenced: peripheral blood. The receptors shown here come from a man aged 50-60 years with active COVID-19.

This rearrangement joins TRBV19 to TRBJ2-5, with TRBD1 identical over 7 bases. V lost 7 bases, J lost 4 bases, and 3 bases stayed unmatched. CDR3 length: 12 residues. Germline loops: CDR1 LNHDA, CDR2 SQIVND (reference sequence). CDR3 protein: CASTDRVETQYF. The CDR3 region has the DNA TGTGCCAGTACTGACAGGGTAGAGACCCAGTACTTC. The entire variable domain, with the rest obtained from reference TRBV19 and TRBJ2-5, is as follows: DGGITQSPKYLFRKEGQNVTLSCEQNLNHDAMYWYRQDPGQGLRLIYYSQIVNDFQKGDIAEGYSVSREKKESFPLTVTSAQKNPTAFYLCASTDRVETQYFGPGTRLLVL.

Concerning this clone itself: In the same sample, other DNA sequences code for this CDR3. The CDR3 region is CASSLGQNYGYTF. The CDR3 DNA sequence: TGTGCCAGCAGCTTGGGACAGAACTATGGCTACACCTTC. The chain links TRBV7-9 to TRBJ1-2, with 7 bases matching TRBD1. V lost 3 bases, J lost 2 bases, and 0 bases stayed unmatched. CDR1 and CDR2 (germline): SEHNR, FQNEAQ (reference sequence). The CDR3 is made up of 13 amino acids. The whole variable domain, remainder taken from reference TRBV7-9 and TRBJ1-2, is DTGVSQNPRHKITKRGQNVTFRCDPISEHNRLYWYRQTLGQGPEFLTYFQNEAQLEKSRLLSDRFSAERPKGSFSTLEIQRTEQGDSAMYLCASSLGQNYGYTFGSGTRLTVV.

The V gene is TRBV5-6, the J gene TRBJ2-3; 7 bases match TRBD1. Germline loops: CDR1 SGHDT, CDR2 YYEEEE. With V trimmed by 5 bases and J by 0 bases, 9 bases remained unmatched. There are 16 residues in the CDR3. CDR3 nucleotides: TGTGCCAGCAGGGAGGACAGGCTATCTAGCACAGATACGCAGTATTTT. Amino acids: CASREDRLSSTDTQYF.